This T cell receptor beta chain was documented in a study of blood T cell repertoires in COVID-19 (dated by TCRdb to 2018 to 2020). Concerning the study at large: The collaborator samples originated in the United States, Italy and Spain and spanned the acute and convalescent phases of COVID-19. The material from the prospective study consisted of cDNA or gDNA derived from T cells, B-cell-depleted T cells, or PBMCs. Subjects who had been exposed to COVID-19, were actively infected with it, or had recovered from it provided the deeply sampled blood TCRbeta repertoires that made up the dataset. A freely available public database, intended as a resource for researchers studying the immune response to SARS-CoV-2, is where the repertoires were released. Samples came from the ongoing ImmuneRACE study (first 160 participants) plus 1,254 subjects from 6 global collaborators. Sample metadata almost always included a de-identified subject ID, COVID-19 status, age in years and sex. Where HLA class I and class II types were available, the types were taken from metadata supplied by the sample provider, not from assay-based typing.

TCRbeta CDR3 regions were amplified from genomic DNA by means of the immunoSEQ Assay, a bias-controlled multiplex PCR. The paper's data handling went like this. The number of nucleated cells in each sample was estimated by amplification of reference gene primers within the assay. Sequence reads were collapsed and filtered to measure the absolute abundance of every unique TCRbeta CDR3 rearrangement. For each sample, productive Simpson clonality was calculated by taking the square root of Simpson's diversity index across productive rearrangements. Sourced from immuneACCESS, this table was stored by TCRdb with only in-frame sequences that have V and J called. A share of the clones is absent; for the studies checked, an unresolved V gene accounts for under half, and the remainder has no known explanation. The D gene and trimming were derived from the DNA, and the V and J assignments and clone size from that table. The sample records approximately 140,000 clones, more than 80% of which are singletons. Clones ranked in the top ten supply 5.5% to 8% of the sample.

From the germline V gene, CDR1 is MNHEY and CDR2 is SVGAGI. The CDR3 runs 15 residues from the cysteine to the phenylalanine. Of all the DNA, just the CDR3 is kept, 45 bases in frame from base 1. Ends trimmed: V by 2 bases, J by 5 bases; bases unmatched to a gene: 6. Overall results and qualifications from the work: The quantity of clinical and demographic metadata differed by source and by participant and was supplied without curation.

As concerns this clone: The specificity of this receptor is unknown. No clone much larger than this one lies a single base away; base qualities are absent.

Collaborating institutions collected whole blood in K2EDTA tubes following their own protocols. For TCRbeta analysis, collaborators shipped samples in one of three forms: frozen whole blood, isolated PBMCs, or DNA extracted from either of those sample types. Sequencing was done on a sample of peripheral blood. The chain employs TRBV6-5 and TRBJ2-1; TRBD2 lines up with 7 middle nucleotides. This clonotype was sampled from a human donor in a cohort sampled during active COVID-19. CDR3 reads: CASSYELAYNNEQFF. In nucleotides, the sequence is TGTGCCAGCAGTTACGAACTAGCGTATAACAATGAGCAGTTCTTC.